The sequence of this T cell receptor (beta chain) was determined in a study of OX40 agonist ivuxolimab in advanced cancers. Generated by immunoSEQ multiplex PCR, the TCRdb table keeps only in-frame clones and is missing some. Here the sample spans more than 30,000 clones, roughly 90% being singletons. With 5 bases removed from V and 11 bases from J, the gap between germline ends came to 18 bases. The germline V gene encodes CDR1 SGHAT and CDR2 FQNNGV. The CDR3 loop spans 13 amino acids. The specimen was CD4+ or CD8+ T cells sorted from blood, collected in a trial of the OX40 agonist ivuxolimab. The clonotype originates from an adult with an advanced solid tumor such as melanoma, head and neck, liver or kidney cancer. The chain carries TRBV11-2 and TRBJ1-1; D perhaps matches TRBD1 (6 bases). The CDR3 coding sequence is TGTGCCAGCAGCCCTGCCAGAGGGGGGGAGGCTTTCTTT. It specifies CASSPARGGEAFF.